Following are 8 T cell receptor beta chains from one sample sequenced in a study of blood T cells in healthy people across ages. Next came a second PCR, run for roughly 6 to 11 cycles, which used a sample-barcoded 5' primer along with a J-beta primer mix. TCRdb passed the 5' RACE reads through MiXCR, listing each CDR3 protein once. The profile shows around 580,000 distinct CDR3 sequences, around 50% of them singletons. The sequenced sample was blood. The origin of the receptors is an elderly man in good health.

The J gene is TRBJ1-2, the V gene TRBV14; D might be TRBD1 (5 bases). The CDR3 consists of 14 residues. The germline V and J ends were trimmed by 4 bases and 4 bases, with 13 bases remaining between them. CDR1 and CDR2 from the germline V gene are SGHDN and FVKESK. CDR3 coding DNA: TGTGCCAGCAGCCGTTTGACGGGGACCTATGGCTACACCTTC. It is translated as CASSRLTGTYGYTF.

This clonotype was picked up a small number of times. The chain couples TRBV2 to TRBJ1-2; the match to TRBD1 covers 8 bases. Germline CDR1 is SNHLY and CDR2 is FYNNEI. This CDR3 has 13 residues. J gave up 3 bases and V 6 bases, and 3 bases lay outside the gene matches. In nucleotides, the CDR3 is TGTGCCAGCAGCGGACAGGGATACTATGGCTACACCTTC. Its translation is CASSGQGYYGYTF.

V and J are TRBV2 and TRBJ2-5; TRBD2 agrees at 8 bases. The V segment lost 6 bases and the J segment 4 bases; nucleotides outside the gene matches: 7. Germline values: CDR1 SNHLY, CDR2 FYNNEI. This CDR3 has 14 amino acids. CDR3 region: CASRGTRSPETQYF. The CDR3 DNA sequence: TGTGCCAGCAGGGGGACTAGGTCCCCAGAGACCCAGTACTTC.

V gene TRBV3-1 combines with J gene TRBJ2-5; 8 bases line up with TRBD2. This CDR3 comprises 15 residues. The V gene's germline CDR1 is LGHDT and CDR2 YNNKEL (reference sequence). V lost 3 bases, J lost 2 bases, and 5 bases stayed unmatched. This CDR3 is CASSQKRERQETQYF. The CDR3 nucleotides are TGTGCCAGCAGCCAGAAGCGGGAGCGTCAAGAGACCCAGTACTTC.

As concerns this clonotype: The junction and the germline gene differ at one end; a read error may be behind it. This chain joins TRBV9 and TRBJ2-7, with 7 bases lining up with TRBD1. The CDR3 is 14 residues long. Germline loops: CDR1 SGDLS, CDR2 YYNGEE. The CDR3 here is CASSVGGTGDEQYF. CDR3 bases: TGTGCCAGCAGTGTAGGGGGAACAGGGGACGAGCAGTACTTC. The full variable domain, rest sourced from reference TRBV9 and TRBJ2-7, is DSGVTQTPKHLITATGQRVTLRCSPRSGDLSVYWYQQSLDQGLQFLIQYYNGEERAKGNILERFSAQQFPDLHSELNLSSLELGDSALYFCASSVGGTGDEQYFGPGTRLTVT.

The chain is built from TRBV15 and TRBJ1-2; D ambiguous. V was pared by 5 bases and J by 3 bases, with 16 bases between. CDR3 length: 15 amino acids. CDR1 and CDR2 (germline): LNHNV, YYDKDF (reference sequence). In DNA, the CDR3 is TGTGCCACCAGCGAAGTTTTTGGGGTTGACTATGGCTACACCTTC. This encodes CATSEVFGVDYGYTF.

This clonotype has just a few counts. The chain combines TRBV5-1 with TRBJ2-6; TRBD2 might be the D (5 bases). Trimming took off 3 bases at V and 0 bases at J, with 22 bases between the two ends. The V gene's germline CDR1 is SGHRS and CDR2 YFSETQ. There are 20 residues in the CDR3. CDR3 sequence reads: CASSSLAIRTGSSGANVLTF. The CDR3 nucleotides read TGCGCCAGCAGCTCCCTAGCCATAAGGACGGGTAGCTCTGGGGCCAACGTCCTGACTTTC.

This clonotype has just a few counts. This CDR3 is CAEGDTTYEQYF. The DNA for the CDR3 is TGTGCTGAGGGGGACACGACCTACGAGCAGTACTTC. The rearrangement links TRBV5-5 to TRBJ2-7, with a possible D match to TRBD1 (6 bases). Germline CDR1 reads SGHKS; CDR2 reads YYEKEE (reference sequence). The CDR3 is made up of 12 amino acids.